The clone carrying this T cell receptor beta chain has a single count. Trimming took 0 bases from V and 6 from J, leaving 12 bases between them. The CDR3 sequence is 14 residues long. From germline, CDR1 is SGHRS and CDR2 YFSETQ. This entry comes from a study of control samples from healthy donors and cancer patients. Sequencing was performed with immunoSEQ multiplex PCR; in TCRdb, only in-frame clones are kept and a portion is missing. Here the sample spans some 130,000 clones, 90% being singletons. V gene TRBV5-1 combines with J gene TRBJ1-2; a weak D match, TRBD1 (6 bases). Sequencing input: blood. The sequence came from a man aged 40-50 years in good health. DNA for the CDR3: TGCGCCAGCAGCTTGGCTCGCAGGGACAATGGCTACACCTTC. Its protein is CASSLARRDNGYTF.